Included here is one TCR beta chain sequence, with context. TCRdb re-called the RT-PCR reads through MiXCR, storing one row per CDR3 protein. Among 500,000 to 550,000 distinct CDR3 sequences listed, approximately 20% were seen once. Trimming took 4 bases from V and 6 from J; bases not matched to a gene: 7. This CDR3 spans 14 amino acids. The germline CDR1 and CDR2 sequences are SGHRS and YFSETQ. This sample was taken from a study of response to subunit inactivated influenza vaccine. These data were also filed under a second study, of T cells expressing NK-cell markers. That investigation notes: UMIs were included in TCR beta cDNA generated by 5'RACE template switching.

The rearrangement joins TRBV5-1 to TRBJ2-1; 7 bases fit TRBD2. This TCR derives from a man aged 50-60 years who received an inactivated influenza vaccine. The sample consisted of CD4+ T cells sorted from PBMCs, taken approximately 12 days after vaccination. The CDR3 coding sequence is TGCGCCAGCAGCGAAACAACGGGGGGCAATGAGCAGTTCTTC. As protein: CASSETTGGNEQFF. Complete variable domain (other parts from reference TRBV5-1 and TRBJ2-1): KAGVTQTPRYLIKTRGQQVTLSCSPISGHRSVSWYQQTPGQGLQFLFEYFSETQRNKGNFPGRFSGRQFSNSRSEMNVSTLELGDSALYLCASSETTGGNEQFFGPGTRLTVL.